These 19 T cell receptor beta chains came from one sample sequenced in a study of blood T cells in healthy people across ages. Using a J-beta primer mix together with a sample-barcoded 5' primer, a second PCR was run for roughly 7 to 11 cycles. TCRdb reanalysed the 5' RACE reads using MiXCR and keeps one entry per CDR3 protein. Of about 1.5 million distinct CDR3 sequences listed, 35% to 45% are singletons. Sequenced: blood. These TCRs come from a woman aged 18-30 years in good health.

For this clonotype: A read error may produce the germline difference seen at one junction end. This chain connects TRBV4-1 to TRBJ1-1; the D is unclear. CDR1 and CDR2 (germline): MGHRA, YSYEKL. CDR3 size: 13 residues. DNA for the CDR3: TGCACCAGCAGCCAAATACTGAACACTGAAGCTTTCTTT. Its protein product is CTSSQILNTEAFF.

The J gene is TRBJ2-1, the V gene TRBV2; no firm D call. The germline V gene has CDR1 SNHLY and CDR2 FYNNEI. The CDR3 spans 12 residues. The V end lost 7 bases, the J end lost 10 bases, and 14 bases lay between the germline ends. For the CDR3, the DNA is TGTGCCAGCAAAGGCTACTTGGGGGAGCAGTTCTTC. Encoded protein: CASKGYLGEQFF. The full variable domain, in which reference TRBV2 and TRBJ2-1 provide the parts outside the CDR3, is EPEVTQTPSHQVTQMGQEVILRCVPISNHLYFYWYRQILGQKVEFLVSFYNNEISEKSEIFDDQFSVERPDGSNFTLKIRSTKLEDSAMYFCASKGYLGEQFFGPGTRLTVL.

V is TRBV7-3 and J is TRBJ2-1; 10 bases fit TRBD2. With V trimmed by 3 bases and J by 13 bases, 15 bases remained unmatched. Germline V gene sequence: CDR1 SGHTA, CDR2 FQGTGA. The CDR3 extends over 16 amino acids. CDR3 residues: CASSFDSGGTKETQFF. The DNA of the CDR3 is TGTGCCAGCAGCTTTGATAGCGGGGGGACTAAAGAGACCCAGTTCTTC.

Comments on this clonotype: The junction departs from germline at one end; a sequencing error may be responsible. CDR3 protein: CASRLTVGEVFF. DNA for the CDR3: TGTGCCAGCAGGCTGACAGTCGGGGAGGTGTTTTTT. V and J are TRBV12-3 or TRBV12-4 and TRBJ2-2; TRBD2 is a possible D gene (6 bases). The CDR3 is 12 amino acids.

The chain combines TRBV5-1 with TRBJ1-1; possible D gene TRBD1, 6 bases. Per germline, CDR1 SGHRS and CDR2 YFSETQ. The CDR3 length is 17 residues. V dropped 5 bases and J dropped 4 bases, with 24 bases sitting between them. The CDR3 DNA follows: TGCGCCAGCAGTGAGGGGGGAGGGAGGGTTTTGGGCACTGAAGCTTTCTTT. Translated, it gives CASSEGGGRVLGTEAFF.

This clonotype appeared a few times. This chain connects TRBV4-1 to TRBJ2-3; 12 nucleotides line up with TRBD1. The V segment lost 2 bases and the J segment 4 bases; nucleotides outside the gene matches: 4. CDR1 is MGHRA, CDR2 YSYEKL, per germline. The CDR3 covers 16 residues. CDR3 sequence (DNA): TGCGCCAGCAGCCAATTCGGGACAGGGGGCTCAGATACGCAGTATTTT. Amino acids: CASSQFGTGGSDTQYF.

V usage is TRBV12-3 or TRBV12-4 and J usage is TRBJ2-5, with D possibly being TRBD2 (6 bases). This CDR3 is 14 amino acids long. V lost 5 bases and J 5 bases, leaving 15 bases between the germline ends. The CDR3: CASSRGSEDETQYF. The CDR3 DNA sequence: TGTGCCAGCAGTCGGGGGTCCGAGGACGAGACCCAGTACTTC.

The chain joins TRBV10-3 to TRBJ2-5; 9 nucleotides line up with TRBD2. The CDR3 has 14 residues. V lost 10 bases and J lost 1; bases outside the gene matches: 7. Germline loops: CDR1 ENHRY, CDR2 SYGVKD. CDR3 bases: TGTGCCACTAGCGCGACTAGCGGCCAAGAGACCCAGTACTTC. It specifies CATSATSGQETQYF.

This clonotype appeared once. In DNA, the CDR3 is TGTGCCGGGGCGAGAACTAGGCACACCGGGGAGCTGTTTTTT. Protein: CAGARTRHTGELFF. The chain couples TRBV6-1 to TRBJ2-2; D possibly uses TRBD1 or TRBD2 (5 bases each). This CDR3 is built from 14 residues. Germline V gene sequence: CDR1 MNHNS, CDR2 SASEGT. Deletions cut 11 bases from V and 3 bases from J, with 16 bases between.

This clonotype appeared a few times. V and J are TRBV20-1 and TRBJ2-1; TRBD2 matches 8 bases. V was clipped by 3 bases and J by 4 bases; unmatched bases: 8. The CDR3 runs to 15 residues. Germline-derived CDR1 and CDR2 are DFQATT and SNEGSKA (reference sequence). The CDR3, as DNA: TGCAGTGCTAGGAAAATAGCGGGGATATACAATGAGCAGTTCTTC. This gives the protein CSARKIAGIYNEQFF.

The V gene is TRBV25-1, the J gene TRBJ2-1, with 10 positions matching TRBD1. V lost 8 bases, J lost 3 bases, and 7 bases stayed unmatched. The CDR3 is 15 residues long. The germline CDR1 and CDR2 sequences are MGHDK and SYGVNS. CDR3 loop: CASRSGTGDYNEQFF. The CDR3 DNA is TGTGCCAGCCGCTCCGGGACAGGGGACTACAATGAGCAGTTCTTC. Looking up the rest from reference TRBV25-1 and TRBJ2-1 gives the full variable domain: EADIYQTPRYLVIGTGKKITLECSQTMGHDKMYWYQQDPGMELHLIHYSYGVNSTEKGDLSSESTVSRIRTEHFPLTLESARPSHTSQYLCASRSGTGDYNEQFFGPGTRLTVL.

This chain connects TRBV6-1 to TRBJ1-5; D is unresolved. The CDR3 runs 12 residues. Looked up from germline, CDR1 is MNHNS and CDR2 is SASEGT. Deletions cut 7 bases from V and 7 bases from J, with 11 bases between. This CDR3 is CASTLEPQPQHF. The CDR3, as DNA: TGTGCCAGCACTCTGGAGCCGCAGCCCCAGCATTTT.

The chain uses TRBV20-1 and TRBJ2-5, with TRBD1 as a possible D gene (6 bases). The end of the DNA fits TRBJ2-7 better, so the J call may be wrong. From germline, CDR1 is DFQATT and CDR2 SNEGSKA (reference sequence). This CDR3 is 20 amino acids long. The CDR3 nucleotides read TGCAGTGCTAGCCAGTGGGGGCTTGGGGAGTACCACGAAAGCTCCTACGAGCAGTACTTC. It codes for CSASQWGLGEYHESSYEQYF.

The rearrangement joins TRBV6-2 or TRBV6-3 to TRBJ2-7, with 7 bases fitting TRBD2. The V gene's germline CDR1 is MNHEY and CDR2 SVGEGT. J gave up 2 bases and V 7 bases, and 11 bases lay outside the gene matches. The CDR3 is 15 amino acids. The chain's CDR3 is CASNPGRAGPYEQYF. CDR3 DNA sequence: TGTGCCAGCAATCCGGGACGAGCGGGGCCCTACGAGCAGTACTTC.

The chain carries TRBV5-1 and TRBJ2-7; 8 bases line up with TRBD2. CDR3 size: 14 residues. Germline V gives CDR1 SGHRS, CDR2 YFSETQ. Trimming at V came to 4 bases and at J to 3 bases, leaving 6 bases not matched to a gene. This chain's CDR3 is CASSERGTIYEQYF. Written as DNA, the CDR3 is TGCGCCAGCAGCGAGCGGGGGACCATCTACGAGCAGTACTTC.

V and J are TRBV20-1 and TRBJ2-3, with TRBD2 as a possible D gene (5 bases). Germline V gene data show CDR1 as DFQATT and CDR2 as SNEGSKA (reference sequence). Trimming cost V 5 bases and J 8 bases, with 17 bases left between them. The CDR3 is 13 residues long. CDR3 coding DNA: TGCAGTGCTGAGAGGCTAACCCGGGGTACGCAGTATTTT. Translated: CSAERLTRGTQYF.

The chain joins TRBV10-3 to TRBJ2-7; D might be TRBD1 or TRBD2, each matching 6 bases. The CDR3 is 17 amino acids. Trimming shortened V by 11 bases and J by 2 bases, and 28 bases separated the two germline ends. Germline assignment: CDR1 ENHRY and CDR2 SYGVKD. CDR3 bases: TGTGCCCGAAGGGGATTCGGGGGCGCAAGTTCCACCTACGAGCAGTACTTC. Amino acids: CARRGFGGASSTYEQYF.

The chain links TRBV7-2 to TRBJ2-2; TRBD2 agrees at 13 bases. The V and J ends lost 1 base and 6 bases, in that order; junction bases with no gene match: 5. Germline-derived CDR1 and CDR2 are SGHTA and FQGNSA. This CDR3 is built from 17 residues. DNA of the CDR3: TGTGCCAGCAGCTTAGGGCGGACTAGCGGGAGTCCCGGGGAGCTGTTTTTT. Its protein is CASSLGRTSGSPGELFF. Full variable domain (outside the CDR3, taken from reference TRBV7-2 and TRBJ2-2): GAGVSQSPSNKVTEKGKDVELRCDPISGHTALYWYRQSLGQGLEFLIYFQGNSAPDKSGLPSDRFSAERTGGSVSTLTIQRTQQEDSAVYLCASSLGRTSGSPGELFFGEGSRLTVL.

The V gene is TRBV30, the J gene TRBJ2-1; perhaps TRBD2 as D (5 bases). Germline V gives CDR1 GTSNPN, CDR2 SVGIG (reference sequence). Trimming pared 6 bases from V and 9 bases from J, leaving 24 bases between. This CDR3 comprises 15 residues. The CDR3 sequence: CACPLGLAPRGEQFF. For the CDR3, the DNA is TGTGCCTGTCCCTTAGGGCTAGCCCCACGGGGTGAGCAGTTCTTC.